This T cell receptor beta chain stems from a study of beta chain features in type 1 diabetes listed by TCRdb under 2018. As for the study more broadly: Mean age, gender distribution, total cell number and subset yield did not differ between patients and healthy donors. A total of 107,917,701 sorted cells were examined across all samples, and the number of cells per subset was strongly correlated with RNA yield. The study compared TCRB repertoires of sorted circulating CD4+ T cell subsets between recently diagnosed type 1 diabetes patients and matched healthy donors. Regulatory and stem cell-like memory subsets were isolated from only 8 patients and about eight healthy donors, whereas naive and central memory subsets came from all 30 or so donors.

The germline V end is reduced by 1 base and the J end by 4 bases; junction bases left unmatched: 6. Including the terminal cysteine and phenylalanine, the CDR3 comprises 16 residues. Solely the CDR3 DNA is kept, with 48 bases framed from the first base. CDR1 and CDR2 are drawn from the germline V gene: LGHNA, YNFKEQ. All of the isolated RNA was reverse transcribed with the High Capacity cDNA Reverse Transcription Kit, so expressed TCRB transcripts were sequenced. Naive, central memory and regulatory T cell samples underwent deep immunoSEQ sequencing, averaging around 3.6 million total reads per sample. Sorted cells were lysed in RLT buffer and RNA was extracted with DNase-treated RNeasy Micro or Mini kits, depending on cell number. Each cell subset was processed separately to prevent cross-contamination, with patient and healthy donor samples processed together. The immunoSEQ multiplex PCR was used to amplify TCRB sequences from cDNA, yielding 87-bp fragments that span the CDR3 region. Sequencing of the amplicons was done on the Illumina HiSeq platform. The study's own analysis went as follows. PCR bias was computationally corrected using synthetic template baselines, reads within Hamming distance 2 were collapsed, and singletons that could not be merged were discarded. Reads were aligned to IMGT to assign V, D and J genes, CDR3 length, and insertions or deletions at six rearrangement sites. Within each subset, clonotype counts were normalized to sorted cell number, after which true diversity and Gini coefficients were computed with the tcR R package. Repertoire sharing was quantified using the overlap coefficient calculated on TCRB nucleotide sequences. As a proxy for the pre-selection repertoire, out-of-frame TCRB sequences from naive cells were analyzed. As stored in TCRdb, this immuneACCESS dataset retains in-frame rearrangements with V and J assigned. A fraction of the clones does not appear; measured against another copy, unresolved V genes explain less than half of the discrepancy, and the remainder lacks a known reason. The D gene and trimming were derived from the DNA, and the V and J assignments and clone size from that table. This sample holds 250,000 to 350,000 clones; roughly 13% were observed only once. 0.015% to 0.02% of the sample is taken by the ten largest.

Each donor gave one peripheral blood draw, averaging roughly 0.11 L, which was collected into heparinised tubes. Using a panel that included CD45RO, CCR7, CD25, CD127, CD95 and CD27, naive, central memory, regulatory and stem cell-like memory CD4+ T cells were sorted on a BD FACSAria II. Every sorted population had a purity above 95%. PBMCs were isolated immediately by Lymphoprep density gradient centrifugation and stained directly without culture. Samples were stained and sorted in pairs, with one healthy donor and one patient per experiment, so that batch effects were minimized. Note on this clone: This receptor's antigen is unknown. Base qualities are not at hand, and no much larger clone is one base apart.

The study at large found these results: Patients with type 1 diabetes made fewer insertions and deleted more nucleotides at VDJ recombination sites, implying thymic rearrangement abnormalities. Sequencing cDNA rather than genomic DNA could over-represent highly expressing activated cells, although activation and CD3 levels did not differ between groups. A moderate but significant shortening of TCRB CDR3 length was observed in type 1 diabetes patients in all four CD4+ subsets. PCR might favor shorter templates, but patient and control samples were amplified and corrected together, so any skew would affect both groups equally. Because small numbers of individuals were included in the HLA sub-analyses, any influence of HLA type on TCRB rearrangement was left unresolved. The naive, central memory and regulatory TCRB repertoires appeared to resemble one another more closely among patients than among healthy donors.

The sample comprised naive CD4+ T cells from blood. What the cell subset or site label conveys for this sample: true naive CD4+ T cells. The rearrangement combines TRBV4-2 with TRBJ2-3; 9 nucleotides in the junction match TRBD2. The sequence derives from a man under 40 with type 1 diabetes. CDR3 reads: CASSQVVSGRADTQYF. The DNA sequence is given as TGTGCCAGCAGCCAAGTGGTTAGCGGGAGAGCAGATACGCAGTATTTT.